The next 10 T cell receptor beta chains were all read from a single sample in a study of radiation and T cells in renal cell carcinoma. The time point here: blood 2 weeks post-SBRT. The treatment was: 15 Gy SBRT to primary tumor, nephrectomy 4 weeks later. Profiled with immunoSEQ multiplex PCR; TCRdb holds only in-frame clones, not every one. This repertoire shows roughly 150,000 clones, approximately 86% found once; its top ten account for over 10%. The sample here was blood, taken from a patient whose treatment included radiotherapy and nephrectomy. The source of these receptors is a woman aged 45 to 65 with renal cell carcinoma.

The chain links TRBV27 to TRBJ2-5; 7 bases align to TRBD1. After removal of 6 bases from V and 1 base from J, the junction contained 8 bases not matched to a gene. The CDR3 has 15 amino acids. Germline CDR1 and CDR2: MNHEY and SMNVEV (reference sequence). The CDR3 loop reads CASRPDRSFQETQYF. The CDR3 DNA reads TGTGCCAGCAGACCGGACAGGTCATTCCAAGAGACCCAGTACTTC.

This rearrangement joins TRBV7-9 to TRBJ1-3; D call uncertain. The length of the CDR3 is 16 residues. Germline loops: CDR1 SEHNR, CDR2 FQNEAQ (reference sequence). V lost 1 base to trimming and J lost 0 bases, with 10 bases between them. The CDR3 DNA reads as TGTGCCAGCAGCTTAGGACTCTCATCCTCTGGAAACACCATATATTTT. Translation: CASSLGLSSSGNTIYF.

The rearrangement uses TRBV5-1 and TRBJ2-3; 9 bases fit TRBD2. CDR3 length: 16 amino acids. V was pared by 3 bases and J by 2 bases, with 7 bases of the junction left unmatched. The germline V gene encodes CDR1 SGHRS and CDR2 YFSETQ. CDR3 in amino acids: CASSWSRTSATDTQYF. CDR3 sequence (DNA): TGCGCCAGCAGCTGGAGCCGGACTAGCGCCACAGATACGCAGTATTTT.

In the case of this clone: This sample includes further DNA sequences coding for the same CDR3. The chain couples TRBV19 to TRBJ1-1; D may be TRBD1 (5 bases). The CDR3 is 13 amino acids. Looked up from germline, CDR1 is LNHDA and CDR2 is SQIVND (reference sequence). V dropped 8 bases and J dropped 1 base, with 11 bases sitting between them. The CDR3 DNA sequence: TGTGCCAGTTCGACAGCCAGGAACACTGAAGCTTTCTTT. Translating gives CASSTARNTEAFF.

This rearrangement joins TRBV19 to TRBJ2-5; no clear D gene. CDR1 LNHDA and CDR2 SQIVND come from the germline V gene (reference sequence). The CDR3 is 15 residues long. V was trimmed by 1 base and J by 1 base, leaving 10 bases between them. The CDR3: CASSIGTTIQETQYF. As DNA, the CDR3 is TGTGCCAGTAGTATAGGTACGACCATCCAAGAGACCCAGTACTTC.

This clone was recorded a few times. The genes are TRBV7-9 and TRBJ1-2, with D tentatively TRBD1 (5 bases). CDR1 is SEHNR, CDR2 FQNEAQ, per germline (reference sequence). The CDR3 sequence is 12 residues long. Trimming cost V 5 bases and J 8 bases, with 12 bases left between them. CDR3 protein: CASSPVGEGYTF. CDR3 in DNA: TGTGCCAGCAGCCCCGTAGGGGAGGGCTACACCTTC.

The CDR3 protein is CASSQASGAGNTIYF. Written as DNA, the CDR3 is TGTGCCAGCAGCCAAGCGTCCGGGGCTGGAAACACCATATATTTT. The chain joins TRBV4-2 to TRBJ1-3, with D unclear. Trimming removed 1 base at V and 2 bases at J, with 9 bases between. Germline CDR1 is LGHNA and CDR2 is YNFKEQ. The CDR3 loop spans 15 amino acids.

The chain links TRBV6-6 to TRBJ1-2; 7 nucleotides align to TRBD1. J gave up 6 bases and V 0 bases, and 7 bases lay outside the gene matches. Germline lookup yields CDR1 MNHNY and CDR2 SVGAGI (reference sequence). The CDR3 is 15 amino acids. The CDR3 DNA follows: TGTGCCAGCAGTTACTCTGTTGGCAGGGGGGATGGCTACACCTTC. This sequence encodes CASSYSVGRGDGYTF.

The V call is TRBV10-3, the J call TRBJ1-1; possible D gene TRBD1, 6 bases. Trimming stripped 2 bases from V and 4 bases from J, with 11 bases between. Germline-derived CDR1 and CDR2 are ENHRY and SYGVKD. The CDR3 has 14 amino acids. In nucleotides, the CDR3 is TGTGCCATCAGTGAGGCAGGGGCGCGCACTGAAGCTTTCTTT. It is translated as CAISEAGARTEAFF.

The rearrangement links TRBV7-9 to TRBJ1-4; D not resolved. V was trimmed by 3 bases and J by 8 bases, leaving 16 bases between them. Germline CDR1 and CDR2: SEHNR and FQNEAQ (reference sequence). The CDR3 has 15 residues. CDR3 DNA: TGTGCCAGCAGCTTGTTGACCTTAAGTGGGGAAAAACTGTTTTTT. It is translated as CASSLLTLSGEKLFF.